This TCR beta chain came from a study of blood T cell repertoires in COVID-19. Overall study context: From T cells, B-cell-depleted T cells, or PBMCs came the material, which was cDNA or gDNA.

Sequenced by immunoSEQ multiplex PCR; TCRdb stores in-frame clones only, minus some. The data hold some 170,000 clones, with over 80% observed a single time. Trimming took off 4 bases at V and 6 bases at J, with 16 bases between the two ends. In germline, CDR1 is SGHTA, CDR2 FQGNSA. This CDR3 region has 15 residues. The chain joins TRBV7-2 to TRBJ2-1; possibly TRBD1 for D (6 bases). The sequencing sample was made of peripheral blood. This sequence was found in a woman aged 65 to 85 with acute or convalescent COVID-19. For the CDR3, the DNA is TGTGCCAGCAGCTCCCGGGACCGAGGGGGCAATGAGCAGTTCTTC. It encodes CASSSRDRGGNEQFF. Based on the CDR3 plus reference TRBV7-2 and TRBJ2-1, the full variable domain is GAGVSQSPSNKVTEKGKDVELRCDPISGHTALYWYRQSLGQGLEFLIYFQGNSAPDKSGLPSDRFSAERTGGSVSTLTIQRTQQEDSAVYLCASSSRDRGGNEQFFGPGTRLTVL.